Listed below are T cell receptor beta chains from one sample, sequenced in a study of T-cell reconstitution after alpha-beta-depleted transplantation in children. From the PCR reads, TCRdb called clonotypes with MiXCR, one entry per CDR3 protein. This table has roughly 590,000 distinct CDR3 sequences, roughly 15% appearing once. Sequenced here: PBMCs from the stem cell graft donor, sampled from the stem cell graft. The receptor source for this set is a human donor who donated a stem cell graft to a child with acute myeloid leukemia. The CDR3 runs from the conserved cysteine through the conserved F or W. A D gene is named only where the DNA matches it firmly. Some rows mark clone size as missing; the rest say once, few, many or name a class of expanded clone.

v_call: TRBV3-1
j_call: TRBJ1-5
d_call: .
clone_size: .
cdr3_nt: TGTGCCAGCAGCGCACGCCATCAGCCCCAGCATTTT
cdr3_aa: CASSARHQPQHF

v_call: TRBV4-2
j_call: TRBJ2-1
d_call: TRBD1
clone_size: many
cdr3_nt: TGTGCCAGCGGGACAGGGGCCGGCAATGAGCAGTTCTTC
cdr3_aa: CASGTGAGNEQFF

v_call: TRBV6-5
j_call: TRBJ1-6
d_call: .
clone_size: many
cdr3_nt: TGTGCCAGCAGTTACGGGGGGATAGGTAATTCACCCCTCCACTTT
cdr3_aa: CASSYGGIGNSPLHF

v_call: TRBV12-3/TRBV12-4
j_call: TRBJ2-1
d_call: TRBD1
clone_size: many
cdr3_nt: TGTGCCAGCAGGCAAACAGGGGGTGGGGGCAATGAGCAGTTCTTC
cdr3_aa: CASRQTGGGGNEQFF

v_call: TRBV7-9
j_call: TRBJ2-1
d_call: .
clone_size: .
cdr3_nt: TGTGCCAGCAGTGTGACTAGTAGCTCCTACAATGAGCAGTTCTTC
cdr3_aa: CASSVTSSSYNEQFF

v_call: TRBV20-1
j_call: TRBJ1-2
d_call: TRBD1
clone_size: once
cdr3_nt: TGCAGTGCAATGCACCGGGGACAGGACAACTATGGCTACACCTTC
cdr3_aa: CSAMHRGQDNYGYTF

v_call: TRBV11-2
j_call: TRBJ1-1
d_call: .
clone_size: few
cdr3_nt: TGTGCCAGCAGCTTAGTTTGGCAGGCTGAAGCTTTCTTT
cdr3_aa: CASSLVWQAEAFF

v_call: TRBV12-3/TRBV12-4
j_call: TRBJ1-5
d_call: .
clone_size: many
cdr3_nt: TGTGCCAGCAGTGAAAGGGAGAATCAGCCCCAGCATTTT
cdr3_aa: CASSERENQPQHF

v_call: TRBV20-1
j_call: TRBJ1-5
d_call: .
clone_size: many
cdr3_nt: TGCAGTGCTAGGTTGGTCGACCGGCAGCCCCAGCATTTT
cdr3_aa: CSARLVDRQPQHF

v_call: TRBV9
j_call: TRBJ2-1
d_call: TRBD2
clone_size: .
cdr3_nt: TGTGCCAGCAGCGGGAGCGGGGGGGGTTACAATGAGCAGTTCTTC
cdr3_aa: CASSGSGGGYNEQFF

v_call: TRBV12-3/TRBV12-4
j_call: TRBJ2-3
d_call: TRBD1
clone_size: .
cdr3_nt: TGTGCCAGCAGCGAAGCGGCAGGGGGCTTAGATACGCAGTATTTT
cdr3_aa: CASSEAAGGLDTQYF

v_call: TRBV9
j_call: TRBJ2-7
d_call: TRBD2
clone_size: few
cdr3_nt: TGTGCCAGCAGCGTAGCCCACCGGGGGGTGGGTGAGCAGTACTTC
cdr3_aa: CASSVAHRGVGEQYF

v_call: TRBV6-4
j_call: TRBJ1-5
d_call: .
clone_size: many
cdr3_nt: TGTGCCAGCAGTGACTCCGAGGGGGTGCGCAATCAGCCCCAGCATTTT
cdr3_aa: CASSDSEGVRNQPQHF

v_call: TRBV12-3/TRBV12-4
j_call: TRBJ2-2
d_call: .
clone_size: few
cdr3_nt: TGTGCCAGCGGGGGAACCGGGGAGCTGTTTTTT
cdr3_aa: CASGGTGELFF

v_call: TRBV13
j_call: TRBJ2-6
d_call: .
clone_size: .
cdr3_nt: TGTGCCAGCAGCCGAGACAGCTCTGGGGCCAACGTCCTGACTTTC
cdr3_aa: CASSRDSSGANVLTF

v_call: TRBV4-2
j_call: TRBJ1-2
d_call: .
clone_size: many
cdr3_nt: TGTGCCAGCAGCCAAGGGACTTTAAACTATGGCTACACCTTC
cdr3_aa: CASSQGTLNYGYTF

v_call: TRBV4-3
j_call: TRBJ2-4
d_call: .
clone_size: .
cdr3_nt: TGCGCCAGCAGCCAAGATCTAGGGGGGGCCAAAAACATTCAGTACTTC
cdr3_aa: CASSQDLGGAKNIQYF

v_call: TRBV5-1
j_call: TRBJ2-1
d_call: .
clone_size: .
cdr3_nt: TGCGCCAGCAGCTCGAGACCTACCTACAATGAGCAGTTCTTC
cdr3_aa: CASSSRPTYNEQFF

v_call: TRBV5-1
j_call: TRBJ2-7
d_call: .
clone_size: .
cdr3_nt: TGCGCCAGCAGCTTGGGGGATACAGTCTACGAGCAGTACTTC
cdr3_aa: CASSLGDTVYEQYF

v_call: TRBV20-1
j_call: TRBJ1-1
d_call: TRBD1
clone_size: few
cdr3_nt: TGCAGTGCTAGTGGGACAGGGTTGTTGGCTTTCTTT
cdr3_aa: CSASGTGLLAFF

v_call: TRBV7-3
j_call: TRBJ2-5
d_call: .
clone_size: many
cdr3_nt: TGTGCCAGCAGCTTAACGTACCAAGAGACCCAGTACTTC
cdr3_aa: CASSLTYQETQYF

v_call: TRBV20-1
j_call: TRBJ1-4
d_call: .
clone_size: .
cdr3_nt: TGCAGTGCTAGAAGGGGACTTGTCGGGAATGAAAAACTGTTTTTT
cdr3_aa: CSARRGLVGNEKLFF